These 30 T cell receptor beta chains were sequenced from one sample in a study of CD8 T cells in Susac syndrome. A quantity of 0.5 to 1 ug RNA underwent reverse transcription using random hexamers. One entry per CDR3 protein results from TCRdb running MiXCR on the immunoSEQ multiplex PCR reads. The table includes about 130,000 distinct CDR3 sequences, nearly 95% detected once. Sequenced sample: CD4+ T cells from PBMCs. These receptors were taken from a human donor in good health.

This clonotype was seen just once. This chain connects TRBV7-2 to TRBJ1-6; D unresolved. The germline V and J ends were trimmed by 3 bases and 7 bases, with 10 bases remaining between them. Germline CDR1 and CDR2: SGHTA and FQGNSA. CDR3 length: 14 residues. Here the CDR3 DNA reads TGTGCCAGCAGCTTCGGCTTAACAAATTCACCCCTCCACTTT. It encodes CASSFGLTNSPLHF.

The CDR3 here is CASERGVGIQEQYF. CDR3 nucleotides: TGTGCCAGCGAGCGCGGGGTGGGGATTCAGGAGCAGTACTTC. V is TRBV7-9 and J is TRBJ2-7, with D possibly TRBD2 on 6 matching bases. The CDR3 is 14 amino acids. Looked up from germline, CDR1 is SEHNR and CDR2 is FQNEAQ (reference sequence). V lost 8 bases to trimming and J lost 7 bases, with 21 bases between them.

The chain uses TRBV19 and TRBJ1-1, with 9 bases that match TRBD1. CDR3 length equals 13 residues. Losses at the gene ends were 4 bases for V and 4 bases for J; bases not matched to a gene: 1. CDR1 LNHDA and CDR2 SQIVND come from the germline V gene (reference sequence). DNA for the CDR3: TGTGCCAGTAGTACACAGGGGGCCACTGAAGCTTTCTTT. This encodes CASSTQGATEAFF.

This chain joins TRBV7-2 and TRBJ2-7; D is unresolved. V lost 5 bases and J 1 base, leaving 9 bases between the germline ends. In germline, CDR1 is SGHTA, CDR2 FQGNSA. The CDR3 covers 13 residues. The CDR3 spells CASSVTGSYEQYF. In DNA, the CDR3 is TGTGCCAGCAGCGTCACTGGTTCCTACGAGCAGTACTTC.

The chain recombines TRBV7-2 with TRBJ2-3, with D uncertain. V was trimmed by 5 bases and J by 0 bases, leaving 6 bases between them. Germline CDR1 is SGHTA and CDR2 is FQGNSA. The CDR3 has 13 amino acids. The CDR3: CASSMDSTDTQYF. CDR3 DNA: TGTGCCAGCAGCATGGACAGCACAGATACGCAGTATTTT.

The chain links TRBV7-9 to TRBJ1-1; D gene ambiguous. The germline V gene has CDR1 SEHNR and CDR2 FQNEAQ (reference sequence). V gave up 8 bases and J gave up 1 base, with 11 bases separating them. The CDR3 extends over 13 amino acids. The CDR3 DNA reads TGTGCCAGCCCCTTGCCCGGGAACACTGAAGCTTTCTTT. This codes for CASPLPGNTEAFF.

The chain carries TRBV18 and TRBJ2-1; tentatively, D is TRBD2 (5 bases). The length of the CDR3 is 15 residues. Germline V CDR1 and CDR2: KGHSH, LQKENI. The V end lost 6 bases, the J end lost 3 bases, and 15 bases lay between the germline ends. The CDR3 DNA reads as TGTGCCAGCTCGTCAACTAGTCGAAACTACAATGAGCAGTTCTTC. Translated, it gives CASSSTSRNYNEQFF.

The chain carries TRBV29-1 and TRBJ1-1; the match to TRBD1 covers 9 bases. J lost 11 bases, V lost 7 bases, and 8 bases had no gene match. The CDR3 spans 11 residues. CDR1 and CDR2 (germline): SQVTM, ANQGSEA. CDR3 amino acids: CSARRDRAAFF. The CDR3 nucleotides read TGCAGCGCCCGTCGGGACAGGGCCGCTTTCTTT.

This clonotype occurred once. The V call is TRBV20-1, the J call TRBJ2-7; D not resolved. CDR3 size: 10 residues. Germline V lookup: CDR1 DFQATT, CDR2 SNEGSKA (reference sequence). Trimming took 5 bases from V and 5 from J, leaving 7 bases between them. The CDR3: CSAGGDEQYF. DNA of the CDR3: TGCAGTGCTGGTGGTGACGAGCAGTACTTC.

This chain's CDR3 is CASSFDGLVPNEQYF. In DNA form, the CDR3 reads TGTGCCAGCAGCTTTGACGGACTAGTGCCCAACGAGCAGTACTTC. J is TRBJ2-7 and V is TRBV11-2; 7 bases line up with TRBD2. The CDR3 runs 15 residues. Trimming took 3 bases from V and 5 from J; bases not matched to a gene: 10. Germline CDR1 SGHAT, CDR2 FQNNGV.

This clonotype was recorded only once. The chain is built from TRBV5-1 and TRBJ1-1, with D possibly matching TRBD1 (6 bases). The V end was cut by 4 bases, the J end by 1 base, with 11 bases between. Looked up from germline, CDR1 is SGHRS and CDR2 is YFSETQ. The CDR3 loop spans 14 amino acids. The CDR3, as DNA: TGCGCCAGCAGCCCCCAGGGGCGGAACACTGAAGCTTTCTTT. As protein: CASSPQGRNTEAFF.

The rearrangement uses TRBV6-6 and TRBJ2-7; 8 nucleotides align to TRBD1. CDR3 length: 12 residues. The V gene's germline CDR1 is MNHNY and CDR2 SVGAGI (reference sequence). Trimming at V came to 5 bases and at J to 6 bases, leaving 3 bases not matched to a gene. The CDR3 region has the DNA TGTGCCAGCAGTCAGGGACAGGTCGAGCAGTACTTC. Translation gives CASSQGQVEQYF.

The chain carries TRBV5-1 and TRBJ1-1; D may be TRBD1 (5 bases). From germline, CDR1 is SGHRS and CDR2 YFSETQ. The CDR3 extends over 15 amino acids. V shed 1 base and J shed 11 bases, with 21 bases lying between them. The CDR3 here is CASSLSSGGFHDAFF. CDR3 in DNA: TGCGCCAGCAGCTTGAGTTCCGGGGGGTTTCACGATGCTTTCTTT.

The chain has TRBV6-5 and TRBJ2-3, with 10 nucleotides matching TRBD2. The CDR3 loop spans 17 amino acids. Unmatched junction bases numbered 4, after V lost 0 bases and J lost 1 base. The germline V gene encodes CDR1 MNHEY and CDR2 SVGAGI. The CDR3 reads CASSYSGLAGGTDTQYF. CDR3 nucleotides: TGTGCCAGCAGTTACTCGGGGCTAGCGGGGGGCACAGATACGCAGTATTTT.

V and J are TRBV20-1 and TRBJ1-2; a possible D gene is TRBD1 (6 bases). V lost 0 bases and J 2 bases, leaving 28 bases between the germline ends. The CDR3 is made up of 20 amino acids. CDR1 is DFQATT and CDR2 is SNEGSKA in the germline V gene (reference sequence). CDR3 protein: CSAREPNRDLKPSGNYGYTF. CDR3 in DNA: TGCAGTGCTAGAGAGCCAAACAGGGATCTTAAACCTTCGGGGAACTATGGCTACACCTTC.

This clonotype was counted once. The rearrangement joins TRBV29-1 to TRBJ1-1; no clear D gene. CDR3 length: 11 residues. The germline V gene has CDR1 SQVTM and CDR2 ANQGSEA. With 7 bases removed from V and 7 bases from J, the gap between germline ends came to 13 bases. The DNA of the CDR3 is TGCAGCGCAAACGACCACCATGAAGCTTTCTTT. Amino acid sequence: CSANDHHEAFF.

As DNA, the CDR3 is TGTGCCAGCAGTTCCTGGACTAGCGGGAGCTACGAGCAGTACTTC. Its translation: CASSSWTSGSYEQYF. The chain has TRBV6-5 and TRBJ2-7; 13 bases are a match to TRBD2. This CDR3 region has 15 residues. The junction had 3 bases not matched to a gene; V was cut back by 4 bases and J by 3 bases. The germline gives CDR1 MNHEY, CDR2 SVGAGI.

V usage is TRBV19 and J usage is TRBJ1-1, with 7 bases fitting TRBD1. From germline, CDR1 is LNHDA and CDR2 SQIVND (reference sequence). With 5 bases clipped from V and 3 bases from J, the junction kept 3 bases outside the gene matches. The CDR3 has 13 amino acids. Here the CDR3 DNA reads TGTGCCAGTAGTGTTGACAGGGACACTGAAGCTTTCTTT. This sequence encodes CASSVDRDTEAFF.

The chain combines TRBV27 with TRBJ1-1; D remains ambiguous. This CDR3 comprises 15 residues. Germline V lookup: CDR1 MNHEY, CDR2 SMNVEV (reference sequence). The V gene lost 0 bases and the J gene lost 5 bases, with 13 bases spanning the gap. CDR3 in amino acids: CASSLSRVSGTEAFF. The CDR3 DNA reads as TGTGCCAGCAGTTTATCTCGGGTCTCAGGAACTGAAGCTTTCTTT.

The rearrangement uses TRBV7-2 and TRBJ2-2; possible D gene TRBD2, 5 bases. V lost 0 bases and J 5 bases, leaving 10 bases between the germline ends. Looked up from germline, CDR1 is SGHTA and CDR2 is FQGNSA. CDR3 size: 15 residues. The CDR3 loop reads CASSLATGRTGELFF. Here the CDR3 DNA reads TGTGCCAGCAGCTTAGCAACGGGAAGGACCGGGGAGCTGTTTTTT.

V usage is TRBV29-1 and J usage is TRBJ2-5; TRBD1 is a possible D gene (6 bases). The germline V gene has CDR1 SQVTM and CDR2 ANQGSEA. CDR3 size: 12 residues. The V end was cut by 5 bases, the J end by 4 bases, with 11 bases between. For the CDR3, the DNA is TGCAGCGTTACAGAGGGGGTAGAGACCCAGTACTTC. Its protein product is CSVTEGVETQYF. The whole variable domain, filled in from reference TRBV29-1 and TRBJ2-5, reads SAVISQKPSRDICQRGTSLTIQCQVDSQVTMMFWYRQQPGQSLTLIATANQGSEATYESGFVIDKFPISRPNLTFSTLTVSNMSPEDSSIYLCSVTEGVETQYFGPGTRLLVL.

This rearrangement joins TRBV5-6 to TRBJ1-5; 7 nucleotides agree with TRBD1. The V segment lost 2 bases and the J segment 5 bases; nucleotides outside the gene matches: 7. The V gene's germline CDR1 is SGHDT and CDR2 YYEEEE. The CDR3 extends over 15 amino acids. The CDR3 reads CASSLLGQEDQPQHF. CDR3 bases: TGTGCCAGCAGCTTACTTGGACAGGAGGATCAGCCCCAGCATTTT. Variable domain in full (rest from reference TRBV5-6 and TRBJ1-5): DAGVTQSPTHLIKTRGQQVTLRCSPKSGHDTVSWYQQALGQGPQFIFQYYEEEERQRGNFPDRFSGHQFPNYSSELNVNALLLGDSALYLCASSLLGQEDQPQHFGDGTRLSIL.

This chain connects TRBV7-9 to TRBJ2-2, with TRBD2 matching over 7 bases. The CDR3 loop spans 15 amino acids. V shed 5 bases and J 1 base; nucleotides not matched to a gene: 4. From germline, CDR1 is SEHNR and CDR2 FQNEAQ (reference sequence). For the CDR3, the DNA is TGTGCCAGCAGCCCAAGCGGGGTGAACACCGGGGAGCTGTTTTTT. Encoded protein: CASSPSGVNTGELFF.

The chain links TRBV7-9 to TRBJ2-3; possibly TRBD2 for D (6 bases). This CDR3 is 15 amino acids long. Germline CDR1 SEHNR, CDR2 FQNEAQ (reference sequence). Trimming removed 3 bases at V and 5 bases at J, with 15 bases between. CDR3 in DNA: TGTGCCAGCAGCTTCCCCCCCGGACTACGAGATACGCAGTATTTT. Translating it yields CASSFPPGLRDTQYF.

This clonotype has more than one count but fewer than ten. V usage is TRBV20-1 and J usage is TRBJ2-5; D is undetermined. This CDR3 comprises 10 residues. The V end was cut by 6 bases, the J end by 2 bases, with 4 bases between. The germline V gene has CDR1 DFQATT and CDR2 SNEGSKA (reference sequence). Here the CDR3 DNA reads TGCAGTGCCTATCAAGAGACCCAGTACTTC. Translated: CSAYQETQYF.

This chain connects TRBV7-9 to TRBJ2-7; 11 positions match TRBD1. CDR3 length: 14 residues. From germline, CDR1 is SEHNR and CDR2 FQNEAQ (reference sequence). Trimming took 5 bases from V and 5 from J; bases not matched to a gene: 5. The CDR3 loop reads CASSEGQGVDEQYF. DNA of the CDR3: TGTGCCAGCAGCGAGGGACAGGGGGTTGACGAGCAGTACTTC.

V gene TRBV29-1 combines with J gene TRBJ1-1, with D unresolved. The CDR3 loop spans 14 amino acids. V was pared by 4 bases and J by 2 bases, with 14 bases between. Germline lookup yields CDR1 SQVTM and CDR2 ANQGSEA. The CDR3 DNA reads as TGCAGCGTTGTTGGGTACAGAGATAACACTGAAGCTTTCTTT. It specifies CSVVGYRDNTEAFF.

This chain connects TRBV7-2 to TRBJ2-6, with no clear D. V was trimmed by 5 bases and J by 1 base, leaving 12 bases between them. Germline V lookup: CDR1 SGHTA, CDR2 FQGNSA. There are 16 residues in the CDR3. CDR3 loop: CASSRNRESGANVLTF. DNA of the CDR3: TGTGCCAGCAGCCGAAATAGGGAATCTGGGGCCAACGTCCTGACTTTC.

This chain uses TRBV20-1 with TRBJ2-4; TRBD1 agrees at 7 bases. The germline V gene has CDR1 DFQATT and CDR2 SNEGSKA (reference sequence). The J segment lost 3 bases and the V segment lost 5 bases, leaving 13 bases of the junction unmatched. The CDR3 has 16 residues. The CDR3 bases are TGCAGTGCTCGACCGAGACAGGGCTTAGGCAAAAACATTCAGTACTTC. Protein sequence: CSARPRQGLGKNIQYF.

V is TRBV19 and J is TRBJ1-5; weak D call: TRBD1 (6 bases). Germline assignment: CDR1 LNHDA and CDR2 SQIVND (reference sequence). V was trimmed by 7 bases and J by 0 bases, leaving 13 bases between them. The CDR3 is 15 residues long. For the CDR3, the DNA is TGTGCCAGTAACTCCCAGGGGCTTAGCAATCAGCCCCAGCATTTT. Translating it yields CASNSQGLSNQPQHF.